The TCR beta chain under discussion was sequenced for a study of memory CD4+ T cells and cytomegalovirus serostatus. Turning to the study itself: This sample comes from healthy Belgian adults, under 10 CMV seropositive, roughly 22 seronegative. Findings of the study overall: Each of roughly 65 CMV-associated TCRbeta sequences occurred in one to five individuals.

The V end was cut by 7 bases, the J end by 0 bases, with 13 bases between. CDR1 SGHRS and CDR2 YFSETQ come from the germline V gene. The CDR3 totals 15 residues. Single viable CD3+CD4+CD8-CD45RO+ cells were sorted as the memory CD4+ T cells. Profiled with immunoSEQ multiplex PCR; TCRdb holds only in-frame clones, not every one. Among roughly 53,000 clones listed, roughly 79% were seen once. As for this clone: Its cognate antigen is unknown.

Sequenced input: memory CD4+ T cells from blood. V and J are TRBV5-1 and TRBJ1-4; D is unresolved. The sequence came from an adult in good health and CMV-seronegative. This CDR3 is CASGEDGATNEKLFF. The CDR3 DNA follows: TGCGCCAGCGGGGAAGACGGTGCAACTAATGAAAAACTGTTTTTT.